This T cell receptor beta chain was identified during a study of blood T cell repertoires in COVID-19. Authors' analysis steps: Reference gene primer amplification gave nucleated cell count estimates. Here immunoSEQ multiplex PCR was the method, and the copy in TCRdb shows in-frame clones only, minus some. V and J calls and clone size are as listed in that table; D and trimming were resolved from the DNA. The repertoire holds around 450,000 clones, approximately 86% seen once, with 0.7% in the top ten. Categorization into cohorts depended on clinical history that participants reported. Two consecutive negative NP/OP PCR tests, clearance, or resolved symptoms defined Cohort 3 recovery. Trimming stripped 0 bases from V and 4 bases from J, with 9 bases between. This CDR3 is built from 13 residues. Germline values: CDR1 GTSNPN, CDR2 SVGIG (reference sequence).

Sequenced material: PBMCs or T cells enriched from blood (not recorded which). The receptor was isolated from a woman under 30 who had recovered from COVID-19. The chain has TRBV30 and TRBJ1-1; no reliable D call. This CDR3 is CAWSVDGLTEAFF. The CDR3 region has the DNA TGTGCCTGGAGTGTTGACGGACTCACTGAAGCTTTCTTT.